The 15 T cell receptor beta chains presented below share a single source sample, sequenced in a study of cytomegalovirus exposure and HLA in healthy donors. The PCR contained 60 Vbeta and 13 Jbeta primers. The data were produced by immunoSEQ multiplex PCR, yet TCRdb's version contains in-frame clones alone and is incomplete. The sample shows fewer than 150,000 clones, 15% of them seen only once. Sample: PBMCs. All receptors derive from a woman under 30 in good health and CMV-seronegative.

The chain uses TRBV18 and TRBJ1-1; TRBD1 matches at 8 bases. From germline, CDR1 is KGHSH and CDR2 LQKENI. J was trimmed by 1 base and V by 4 bases; bases with no gene match: 11. CDR3 length equals 17 residues. CDR3 coding DNA: TGTGCCAGCTCACTACTAACAGGGGGGGAAGAGAACACTGAAGCTTTCTTT. Translating it yields CASSLLTGGEENTEAFF.

This clone was seen a few times. The gene calls are TRBV28 and TRBJ2-3; 8 bases align to TRBD1. The CDR3 sequence is 14 residues long. Germline loops: CDR1 MDHEN, CDR2 SYDVKM. Trimming at V came to 10 bases and at J to 3 bases, leaving 9 bases not matched to a gene. The CDR3 loop is CATTRQGRTDTQYF. CDR3 DNA: TGTGCCACCACCCGACAGGGGAGGACAGATACGCAGTATTTT.

The CDR3 DNA sequence: TGTGCCAGCAGGCAAGGGTCAGGGAATGAGCCCCAGCATTTT. It is translated as CASRQGSGNEPQHF. This chain links TRBV28 with TRBJ1-5; possible D gene TRBD1, 5 bases. Germline CDR1 is MDHEN and CDR2 is SYDVKM. Trimming removed 6 bases at V and 8 bases at J, with 17 bases between. This CDR3 is 14 amino acids long.

This clone came up a few times. The chain is built from TRBV7-2 and TRBJ1-5; a weak D match, TRBD1 (6 bases). The germline V gene has CDR1 SGHTA and CDR2 FQGNSA. Trimming shortened V by 3 bases and J by 2 bases, and 11 bases separated the two germline ends. This CDR3 comprises 15 residues. CDR3 in amino acids: CASSLTGQGNQPQHF. The CDR3 bases are TGTGCCAGCAGCTTGACAGGTCAAGGCAATCAGCCCCAGCATTTT.

This clone came up a few times. The chain uses TRBV2 and TRBJ2-1; 7 nucleotides agree with TRBD2. Germline V gives CDR1 SNHLY, CDR2 FYNNEI. With V trimmed by 2 bases and J by 6 bases, 10 bases remained unmatched. The CDR3 is 16 amino acids. CDR3: CASSELGAGVSNEQFF. The CDR3 region has the DNA TGTGCCAGCAGTGAACTCGGGGCGGGAGTTTCCAATGAGCAGTTCTTC.

The J gene is TRBJ1-5, the V gene TRBV14; 9 bases align to TRBD1. The V segment lost 1 base and the J segment 2 bases; nucleotides outside the gene matches: 0. There are 15 residues in the CDR3. The V gene's germline CDR1 is SGHDN and CDR2 FVKESK. The CDR3 sequence is CASSQGDRGNQPQHF. Written as DNA, the CDR3 is TGTGCCAGCAGCCAAGGGGACAGGGGCAATCAGCCCCAGCATTTT.

V and J are TRBV2 and TRBJ2-1; tentative D call: TRBD2 (6 bases). Germline CDR1 and CDR2: SNHLY and FYNNEI. Trimming took 4 bases from V and 4 from J, leaving 14 bases between them. The CDR3 totals 15 residues. This CDR3 is CASSAGTQRYNEQFF. DNA of the CDR3: TGTGCCAGCAGTGCCGGGACTCAAAGATACAATGAGCAGTTCTTC. Looking up the rest from reference TRBV2 and TRBJ2-1 gives the full variable domain: EPEVTQTPSHQVTQMGQEVILRCVPISNHLYFYWYRQILGQKVEFLVSFYNNEISEKSEIFDDQFSVERPDGSNFTLKIRSTKLEDSAMYFCASSAGTQRYNEQFFGPGTRLTVL.

The chain combines TRBV2 with TRBJ1-1, with TRBD1 identical over 8 bases. Germline trimming cut 7 bases from V and 6 bases from J; bases unmatched to any gene: 4. Germline CDR1 reads SNHLY; CDR2 reads FYNNEI. This CDR3 is 12 amino acids long. The CDR3 region is CASKTGAPEAFF. CDR3 sequence (DNA): TGTGCCAGCAAGACAGGGGCCCCTGAAGCTTTCTTT.

This chain's CDR3 is CASSLLLNYEQYF. As DNA, the CDR3 is TGTGCCAGCAGTCTGCTATTAAACTACGAGCAGTACTTC. The chain joins TRBV27 to TRBJ2-7, with D hard to call. This CDR3 contains 13 residues. Per germline, CDR1 MNHEY and CDR2 SMNVEV (reference sequence). The ends were cut back, 5 bases at V and 3 bases at J, with 11 bases in the middle.

The sample holds a few counts of this clone. The gene calls are TRBV6-5 and TRBJ1-2; TRBD1 is a possible D gene (5 bases). This CDR3 region has 12 residues. Trimming shortened V by 5 bases and J by 4 bases, and 8 bases separated the two germline ends. CDR1 and CDR2 from the germline V gene are MNHEY and SVGAGI. CDR3 protein: CASSLGGYGYTF. CDR3 DNA sequence: TGTGCCAGCAGTCTCGGGGGCTATGGCTACACCTTC.

The V call is TRBV10-3, the J call TRBJ1-2; no reliable D call. The CDR3 is 15 amino acids. The V and J ends lost 2 bases and 7 bases respectively, with 17 bases between them. Germline values: CDR1 ENHRY, CDR2 SYGVKD. As DNA, the CDR3 is TGTGCCATCAGTGAGGGAAGGGAGATCCTCGGTGGCTACACCTTC. This translates into CAISEGREILGGYTF.

The chain couples TRBV5-4 to TRBJ2-5; maybe TRBD2 (5 bases). Trimming took off 3 bases at V and 7 bases at J, with 10 bases between the two ends. This CDR3 is 12 amino acids long. Germline-derived CDR1 and CDR2 are SGHNT and YYREEE (reference sequence). CDR3 loop: CASSSPGGTQYF. In nucleotides, the CDR3 is TGTGCCAGCAGCTCCCCAGGAGGGACCCAGTACTTC.

The table lists this clone with a few counts. This chain uses TRBV6-1 with TRBJ1-3; D gene uncertain. Germline CDR1 and CDR2: MNHNS and SASEGT. V gave up 0 bases and J gave up 0 bases, with 9 bases separating them. This CDR3 is 16 amino acids long. CDR3 in amino acids: CASSEARWPSGNTIYF. The CDR3 DNA sequence: TGTGCCAGCAGTGAAGCGAGGTGGCCCTCTGGAAACACCATATATTTT.

The chain joins TRBV30 to TRBJ2-7; 7 nucleotides line up with TRBD1. Trimming took 3 bases from V and 1 from J; bases not matched to a gene: 6. The length of the CDR3 is 14 residues. Germline lookup yields CDR1 GTSNPN and CDR2 SVGIG (reference sequence). CDR3 nucleotide sequence: TGTGCCTGGAGGCCGGGACAGTTTTCCTACGAGCAGTACTTC. Residues: CAWRPGQFSYEQYF.

V is TRBV19 and J is TRBJ1-1, with 7 bases that match TRBD1. The CDR3 extends over 14 amino acids. V shed 5 bases and J 8 bases; nucleotides not matched to a gene: 11. Germline V gene lookup returns CDR1 LNHDA and CDR2 SQIVND (reference sequence). CDR3 nucleotides: TGTGCCAGTAGTGACCCCGGGACAGTACGGGAAGCTTTCTTT. Its translation is CASSDPGTVREAFF.